A selection of T cell receptor beta chains follows, all from one sample in a study of blood T cells in healthy people across ages. TCRdb redid the calling of the 5' RACE reads with MiXCR, one entry per CDR3 protein. The repertoire consists of about 1.5 million distinct CDR3 sequences, with around two fifths occurring once and the leading ten covering 7% to 9%. Sequenced sample: blood. These receptors were obtained from a woman between 18 and 29 years old in good health. CDR3s include the opening cysteine and the closing phenylalanine or tryptophan. A D gene is named only where the DNA matches it firmly. Expanded clones get a size class; other rows say once, few or many, or leave the size out.

j_call v_call d_call clone_size cdr3_nt cdr3_aa
TRBJ2-3 TRBV5-1 TRBD1 - TGCGCCAGCAGCTTGGTTAGAGGGACAGGCTACACAGATACGCAGTATTTT CASSLVRGTGYTDTQYF
TRBJ2-3 TRBV7-9 - few TGTGCCAGCAGCCGAACCTGGACAGACACAGATACGCAGTATTTT CASSRTWTDTDTQYF
TRBJ2-1 TRBV5-1 TRBD2 many TGCGCCAGCAGCTTGGATGGGGGGGGCTACAATGAGCAGTTCTTC CASSLDGGGYNEQFF
TRBJ2-7 TRBV12-3/TRBV12-4 - - TGTGCCAGCAGTGTAGCCAGGGTTAACTACGAGCAGTACTTC CASSVARVNYEQYF
TRBJ2-1 TRBV20-1 - - TGCAGTGCTAGCTGGGGGAGCGATGAGCAGTTCTTC CSASWGSDEQFF
TRBJ2-1 TRBV4-1 - few TGCGCCAGCAGCCAAGATAAAGGGGTGAACAATGAGCAGTTCTTC CASSQDKGVNNEQFF
TRBJ1-4 TRBV10-2 - few TGCGCCAGCAGTGACGAGGGGCGGGGAATTGATAAACTGTTTTTT CASSDEGRGIDKLFF
TRBJ2-5 TRBV2 - few TGTGCCAGCAGTGAACCGGGACAAAAACAAGAGACCCAGTACTTC CASSEPGQKQETQYF
TRBJ2-5 TRBV6-2/TRBV6-3 TRBD2 - TGTGCCAGCAGTTACCCCTCGACTAGCGGGAGGTTGGGCCATCAAGAGACCCAGTACTTC CASSYPSTSGRLGHQETQYF
TRBJ1-2 TRBV20-1 TRBD1 - TGCAGTGCTAGAGATCCGAGCGGGACAGGGGACGGCTACACCTTC CSARDPSGTGDGYTF
TRBJ1-1 TRBV30 - - TGTGCCGGGACCGAAAACAAAGCTTTCTTT CAGTENKAFF
TRBJ2-3 TRBV5-1 - - TGCGCCAGCAGCGCGTCACTAGGTATAGATACGCAGTATTTT CASSASLGIDTQYF
TRBJ2-7 TRBV19 TRBD1 - TGTGCCAGTAGTAGAACGACAGGGCTGACCTACGAGCAGTACTTC CASSRTTGLTYEQYF
TRBJ2-7 TRBV27 - few TGTGCCAGCAGGCCTGGGGGAGAGGCCTACGAGCAGTACTTC CASRPGGEAYEQYF
TRBJ2-1 TRBV29-1 TRBD1 few TGCAGCGGGACAGGCTCCTACAATGAGCAGTTCTTC CSGTGSYNEQFF
TRBJ2-5 TRBV3-1 - - TGTGCCAGCAGCCATGCATGGGGGGATGAGCAGTACTTC CASSHAWGDEQYF
TRBJ2-1 TRBV12-5 TRBD2 - TGTGCTAGTGGTTTGGCGGGGGGGCCTTTATCCTACAATGAGCAGTTCTTC CASGLAGGPLSYNEQFF
TRBJ2-3 TRBV7-7 TRBD1 - TGTGCTAGCAGCTTAGGGGGACAGGGGGCCGCAGATACGCAGTATTTT CASSLGGQGAADTQYF
TRBJ2-1 TRBV6-5 TRBD2 few TGTGCCAGCAGCTCTACTAGCGGAGAGTACAATGAGCAGTTCTTC CASSSTSGEYNEQFF
TRBJ2-7 TRBV10-3 - - TGTGCCATCAGTGCCCTGAACGAGCAGTACTTC CAISALNEQYF
TRBJ1-3 TRBV18 - - TGTGCCAGCTCACCACCTTTTATGGGTAACTCTGGAAACACCATATATTTT CASSPPFMGNSGNTIYF
TRBJ2-7 TRBV12-3/TRBV12-4 - - TGTGCCAGCAGTGTATATGGCAGCTCCTACGAGCAGTACTTC CASSVYGSSYEQYF
TRBJ2-7 TRBV7-2 - few TGTGCCAGCCAAAATGTTAGAGGGGTCCACGAGCAGTACTTC CASQNVRGVHEQYF
TRBJ2-7 TRBV20-1 - few TGCAGTCTAAGGCCAACTAGTAGTATAAATGAGCAGTACTTC CSLRPTSSINEQYF
TRBJ2-2 TRBV5-1 - - TGCGCCAGCAGCTTTTATGAGGGGGAAGACACCGGGGAGCTGTTTTTT CASSFYEGEDTGELFF
TRBJ1-2 TRBV2 TRBD1 - TGTGCCAGCAGGGACAGGGACCGCCTCTATGGCTACACCTTC CASRDRDRLYGYTF
TRBJ2-5 TRBV3-1 - - TGTGCCAGCAGCCGAGGGGGGCGCGTGGGTGCCCAAGAGACCCAGTACTTC CASSRGGRVGAQETQYF
TRBJ2-1 TRBV10-2 TRBD2 - TGCGCCAGCAGCGACGTTAGCGGGGGAGGGCAGTTCTTC CASSDVSGGGQFF
TRBJ2-7 TRBV2 - - TGTGCCAGCAGTGGGGGACGACCAATTCGGAACTACGAGCAGTACTTC CASSGGRPIRNYEQYF
TRBJ2-7 TRBV20-1 - - TGCAGTGCTAGGGGGCTTCCGGCCCTCTACGAGCAGTACTTC CSARGLPALYEQYF
TRBJ2-5 TRBV29-1 - - TGCAGCGTTGAGGGTTTAAAGTCCCAAGAGACCCAGTACTTC CSVEGLKSQETQYF
TRBJ2-5 TRBV27 - - TGTGCCAGCACCAGACAGGGGACTAGGGATGGAAATGAGCAGTACTTC CASTRQGTRDGNEQYF
TRBJ2-3 TRBV29-1 TRBD1 - TGCAGCGTCGGACAGGGACTCACAGATACGCAGTATTTT CSVGQGLTDTQYF
TRBJ2-4 TRBV15 - many TGTGCCACCAGCAGAGATCTCAACATTCAGTACTTC CATSRDLNIQYF
TRBJ1-5 TRBV6-2/TRBV6-3 TRBD1 - TGTGCCGGCAGACAACCGGGACAGGGCTACACTCAGCCCCAGCATTTT CAGRQPGQGYTQPQHF
TRBJ2-3 TRBV5-5 - few TGTGCCAGCAGCCCGGACAGACTCACAGATACGCAGTATTTT CASSPDRLTDTQYF
TRBJ1-6 TRBV7-9 TRBD1 - TGTGCCAGCAGCCCACGACAGGGGAAAGATTCACCCCCCCACTTT CASSPRQGKDSPPHF
TRBJ2-1 TRBV13 TRBD2 few TGTGCCAGCAGCTCCACTTGGGAGCGGGGCGTCCTCTACAATGAGCAGTTCTTC CASSSTWERGVLYNEQFF
TRBJ2-5 TRBV20-1 TRBD2 - TGCAGTGCTCTCATAGCGGGACTGCGGGAGACCCAGTACTTC CSALIAGLRETQYF
TRBJ1-1 TRBV3-1 - - TGTGCCAGCAGCCAAAACCCGTTATTAAGCACTGAAGCTTTCTTT CASSQNPLLSTEAFF
TRBJ2-7 TRBV20-1 - - TGCAGTGCCCTTCAGGCAGCGGTCGCCTACGAGCAGTACTTC CSALQAAVAYEQYF
TRBJ2-1 TRBV6-5 - - TGTGCCAGCAGTTACTCCCCAGGGAATCTAGGCAATGAGCAGTTCTTC CASSYSPGNLGNEQFF
TRBJ2-3 TRBV7-8 TRBD2 - TGTGCCAGCAGCTCAAAAAGCGGGAGGGCCTTAGATACGCAGTATTTT CASSSKSGRALDTQYF
TRBJ1-4 TRBV4-2 - - TGTGCCAGCAGCCCGGGACGAGTTTGGGGTGCAACTAATGAAAAACTGTTTTTT CASSPGRVWGATNEKLFF
TRBJ2-5 TRBV29-1 TRBD2 - TGCAGCGTCGGGCCGGCGGGGGAAGAGACCCAGTACTTC CSVGPAGEETQYF
TRBJ2-3 TRBV5-1 - - TGCGCCAGCAGACTGGGAAGTTCAAACACAGATACGCAGTATTTT CASRLGSSNTDTQYF
TRBJ2-1 TRBV11-1 TRBD1 many TGTGCCAGCAGCCGCGCAGGGGGCTCTTACAATGAGCAGTTCTTC CASSRAGGSYNEQFF